The clone carrying this TCR beta chain has at least ten counts. This sample is part of a study of human T cells and chemical hapten exposure. Study summary: Slight volume differences across pooled libraries mainly accounted for varying per-sample TCR yields.

The CDR3 extends over 16 amino acids. Germline loops: CDR1 KGHSH, CDR2 LQKENI. With V trimmed by 2 bases and J by 6 bases, 10 bases remained unmatched. Time point noted: patch test 1, 2 weeks after DPC sensitization. The treatment was: therapeutic diphenylcyclopropenone sensitization with weekly scalp DPC. Alopecia patients, 18 to 70 years old and DPC-suitable, served as donors. TCRdb processed the RACE reads anew with MiXCR; each CDR3 protein has one entry. The sample shows about 380,000 distinct CDR3 sequences, more than 4.5% of them seen only once. The TCR was taken from a woman between 50 and 59 years old with alopecia areata. Some clones in this sample may be carry-over from other donors' samples. The chain uses TRBV18 and TRBJ1-5; 7 bases fit TRBD1. Sequencing was performed on whole blood, taken in connection with sensitization to the hapten diphenylcyclopropenone (DPC). The CDR3 region has the DNA TGTGCCAGCTCACCATATGACAGGGATACGGGTCAGCCCCAGCATTTT. It specifies CASSPYDRDTGQPQHF. Full variable domain (missing parts from reference TRBV18 and TRBJ1-5): NAGVMQNPRHLVRRRGQEARLRCSPMKGHSHVYWYRQLPEEGLKFMVYLQKENIIDESGMPKERFSAEFPKEGPSILRIQQVVRGDSAAYFCASSPYDRDTGQPQHFGDGTRLSIL.